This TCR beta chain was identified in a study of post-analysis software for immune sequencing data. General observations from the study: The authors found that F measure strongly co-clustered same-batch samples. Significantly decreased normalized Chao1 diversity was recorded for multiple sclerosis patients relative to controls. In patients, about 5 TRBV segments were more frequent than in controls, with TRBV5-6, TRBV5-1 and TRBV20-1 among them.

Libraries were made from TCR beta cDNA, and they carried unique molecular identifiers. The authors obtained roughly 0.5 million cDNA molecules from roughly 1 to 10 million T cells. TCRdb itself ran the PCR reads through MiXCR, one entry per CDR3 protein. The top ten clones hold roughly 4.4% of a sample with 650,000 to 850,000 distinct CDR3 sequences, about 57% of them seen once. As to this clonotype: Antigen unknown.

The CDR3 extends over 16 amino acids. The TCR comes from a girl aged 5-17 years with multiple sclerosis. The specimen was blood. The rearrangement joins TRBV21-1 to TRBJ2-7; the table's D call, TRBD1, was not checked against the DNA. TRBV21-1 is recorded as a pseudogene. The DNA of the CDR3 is TGTGCCAGCAGCAAAGGGACGGCGGCAGGGGGCTACGAGCAGTACTTC. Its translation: CASSKGTAAGGYEQYF.